These 10 T cell receptor beta chains were all obtained from the same sample, sequenced in a study of T-cell reconstitution after alpha-beta-depleted transplantation in children. The TCRbeta library incorporated unique molecular identifiers. From the PCR reads, TCRdb called clonotypes with MiXCR, one entry per CDR3 protein. This table has about 420,000 distinct CDR3 sequences, approximately 11% appearing once. This specimen consisted of PBMCs from the stem cell graft donor, obtained from the stem cell graft. The receptors stem from a human donor who donated a stem cell graft to a child with acute myeloid leukemia.

The sample holds a few counts of this clonotype. V usage is TRBV7-8 and J usage is TRBJ1-2; 8 positions match TRBD1. V lost 4 bases, J lost 5 bases, and 6 bases stayed unmatched. The germline V gene has CDR1 SGHVS and CDR2 FQNEAQ. This CDR3 spans 14 amino acids. The DNA of the CDR3 is TGTGCCAGCAGCTCCCAGGGGGCTGGGTATGGCTACACCTTC. As protein: CASSSQGAGYGYTF.

This clonotype turned up a few times. J is TRBJ2-5 and V is TRBV5-5, with a weak D call TRBD1 (7 bases). Germline values: CDR1 SGHKS, CDR2 YYEKEE (reference sequence). The V and J ends lost 7 bases and 4 bases respectively, with 14 bases between them. The CDR3 loop spans 13 amino acids. The CDR3 bases are TGTGCCAGCGGAACGCAGGGGGGAGAGACCCAGTACTTC. This sequence encodes CASGTQGGETQYF.

This clonotype was seen only a few times. The gene calls are TRBV5-1 and TRBJ2-3; D is undetermined. CDR3 length: 14 residues. With 2 bases removed from V and 6 bases from J, the gap between germline ends came to 13 bases. CDR1 is SGHRS and CDR2 is YFSETQ in the germline V gene. This CDR3 reads CASSFWSDGDTQYF. DNA of the CDR3: TGCGCCAGCAGCTTTTGGTCAGATGGGGATACGCAGTATTTT.

This clonotype has a handful of counts. The rearrangement links TRBV4-2 to TRBJ2-2; 8 bases line up with TRBD2. This CDR3 comprises 17 residues. Per germline, CDR1 LGHNA and CDR2 YNFKEQ. Germline trimming cut 0 bases from V and 6 bases from J; bases unmatched to any gene: 9. CDR3 amino acids: CASSQDVPGGPPGELFF. The CDR3 bases are TGTGCCAGCAGCCAAGATGTTCCGGGAGGGCCTCCCGGGGAGCTGTTTTTT.

This clonotype occurred a few times. The chain recombines TRBV20-1 with TRBJ2-5; D not certain. The CDR3 contains 13 residues. In germline, CDR1 is DFQATT, CDR2 SNEGSKA (reference sequence). V lost 5 bases, J lost 5 bases, and 15 bases lay in between. The CDR3 DNA sequence: TGCAGTGCTCCGAAAGAGATGGGGGAGACCCAGTACTTC. This codes for CSAPKEMGETQYF.

The chain links TRBV25-1 to TRBJ1-3; D not resolved. The CDR3 length is 14 residues. Germline CDR1 reads MGHDK; CDR2 reads SYGVNS. Trimming cost V 4 bases and J 4 bases, with 11 bases left between them. CDR3 residues: CASSGIGNGNTIYF. Here the CDR3 DNA reads TGTGCCAGCAGTGGGATAGGGAACGGAAACACCATATATTTT.

This clonotype was observed a handful of times. In DNA form, the CDR3 reads TGTGCCAGCAGAGAAGACAGGGGATACTCCTACGAGCAGTACTTC. Translated: CASREDRGYSYEQYF. V gene TRBV6-2 or TRBV6-3 combines with J gene TRBJ2-7; TRBD1 agrees at 8 bases. The CDR3 has 15 amino acids. Germline assignment: CDR1 MNHEY and CDR2 SVGEGT. V was pared by 6 bases and J by 0 bases, with 7 bases of the junction left unmatched.

This clonotype was detected only a few times. The CDR3 spells CASSLVAGSSYNSPLHF. The CDR3 DNA reads TGTGCCAGCAGCCTGGTGGCGGGAAGCTCCTATAATTCACCCCTCCACTTT. This chain joins TRBV6-5 and TRBJ1-6, with no clear D. V was clipped by 6 bases and J by 0 bases, with 15 bases between them. The CDR3 extends over 17 amino acids. The germline V gene has CDR1 MNHEY and CDR2 SVGAGI.

V usage is TRBV27 and J usage is TRBJ2-1, with 10 bases matching TRBD1. CDR1 is MNHEY, CDR2 SMNVEV, per germline (reference sequence). The V segment lost 5 bases and the J segment 9 bases; nucleotides outside the gene matches: 7. The CDR3 runs 14 residues. This chain's CDR3 is CASSHSGTGVEQFF. CDR3 nucleotides: TGTGCCAGCAGTCATTCCGGGACAGGGGTTGAGCAGTTCTTC.

There are a few counts of this clonotype. The V gene is TRBV19, the J gene TRBJ2-2; D is uncertain. V lost 4 bases and J 5 bases, leaving 11 bases between the germline ends. CDR1 and CDR2 from the germline V gene are LNHDA and SQIVND (reference sequence). CDR3 length equals 14 residues. In DNA form, the CDR3 reads TGTGCCAGTAGTAGACCCAAAGGGACCGGGGAGCTGTTTTTT. Protein product: CASSRPKGTGELFF.